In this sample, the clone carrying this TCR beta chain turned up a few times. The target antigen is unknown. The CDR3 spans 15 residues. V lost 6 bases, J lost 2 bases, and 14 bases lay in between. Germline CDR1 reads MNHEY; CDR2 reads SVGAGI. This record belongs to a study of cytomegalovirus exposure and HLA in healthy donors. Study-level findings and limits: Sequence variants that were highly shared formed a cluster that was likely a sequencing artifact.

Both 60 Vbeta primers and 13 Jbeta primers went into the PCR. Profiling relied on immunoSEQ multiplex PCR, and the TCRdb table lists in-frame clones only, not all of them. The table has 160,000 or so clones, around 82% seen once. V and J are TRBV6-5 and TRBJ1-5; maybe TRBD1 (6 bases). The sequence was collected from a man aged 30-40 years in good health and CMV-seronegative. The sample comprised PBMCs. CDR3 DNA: TGTGCCAGCAGAACAAACAGGGCGGGCAATCAGCCCCAGCATTTT. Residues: CASRTNRAGNQPQHF.